This TCR beta chain was identified in a study of CD8 T cells in ankylosing spondylitis (dated by TCRdb to between 2016 and 2019). In terms of the full investigation: The study profiled T cell receptor beta repertoires in healthy donors and ankylosing spondylitis patients to find disease-linked TCR variants. The whole study cohort included 85 to 120 healthy donors and 20 to 30 ankylosing spondylitis patients. Peripheral blood samples were taken, and synovial fluid was additionally collected from ankylosing spondylitis patients. Here is what the overall study found, with its caveats: A CD8+ phenotype was shown by the disease-linked clones, which were found at relatively low frequencies in peripheral blood. A TCR beta motif of eight highly homologous amino acid variants appeared characteristic of blood from ankylosing spondylitis patients. The disease-linked clones were reported as significantly enriched in matched synovial fluid samples from ankylosing spondylitis patients. Some of the motif variants had been reported before in the synovial fluid and blood of reactive arthritis patients, a finding that suggests common disease-initiation mechanisms.

The CDR3 runs 14 amino acids, cysteine and phenylalanine included. The sequence is cut down to CDR3 DNA, 42 bases in frame from base 1. The germline V gene (reference sequence) sets CDR1 to LGHDT and CDR2 to YNNKEL. The V end loses 5 bases and the J end loses 0 bases, and a stretch of 10 bases separates them. This clonotype was counted many times. The antigen this receptor binds is unknown. No much larger clonotype is one base removed from it; base qualities were not supplied. Sequencing used an Illumina HiSeq 2500. Quantitative 5'-RACE with molecular barcodes was the method used to prepare the TCR beta libraries. From the authors' description of their analysis: A new computational method, built on a probabilistic model of VDJ rearrangement, was used to identify disease-linked TCR variants. TCRdb took the public reads, trimmed them with fastp at Q25, ran MiXCR for clone calling and kept in-frame beta chains. Under each unique CDR3 protein, matching rows form one entry showing the most common genes and DNA. The V and J calls and clone size are TCRdb's, not the authors'. The sample table contains 310,000 or so distinct CDR3 sequences; only one count was recorded for 20% of them. The top ten hold 7.8% of the sample.

The material sequenced was blood, either unsorted or a sorted T cell fraction (not recorded which). The sequence was collected from a male donor with ankylosing spondylitis or in good health (not recorded which). The sequence is built from TRBV3-1 and TRBJ1-1; a tentative D match to TRBD1 spans 6 bases. The nucleotides read TGTGCCAGCAGCTACGGACAGCTGAACACTGAAGCTTTCTTT. It translates to CASSYGQLNTEAFF.